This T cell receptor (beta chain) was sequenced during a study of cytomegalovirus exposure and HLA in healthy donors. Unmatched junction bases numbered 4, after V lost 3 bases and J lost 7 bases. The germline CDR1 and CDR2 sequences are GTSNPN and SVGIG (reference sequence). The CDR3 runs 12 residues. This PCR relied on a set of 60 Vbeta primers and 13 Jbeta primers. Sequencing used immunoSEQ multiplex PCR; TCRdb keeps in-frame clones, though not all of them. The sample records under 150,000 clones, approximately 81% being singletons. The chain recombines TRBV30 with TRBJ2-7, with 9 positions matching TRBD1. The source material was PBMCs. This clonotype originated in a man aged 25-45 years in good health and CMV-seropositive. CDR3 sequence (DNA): TGTGCCTGGAGGAGGACAGGGGAAGAGCAGTACTTC. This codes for CAWRRTGEEQYF.